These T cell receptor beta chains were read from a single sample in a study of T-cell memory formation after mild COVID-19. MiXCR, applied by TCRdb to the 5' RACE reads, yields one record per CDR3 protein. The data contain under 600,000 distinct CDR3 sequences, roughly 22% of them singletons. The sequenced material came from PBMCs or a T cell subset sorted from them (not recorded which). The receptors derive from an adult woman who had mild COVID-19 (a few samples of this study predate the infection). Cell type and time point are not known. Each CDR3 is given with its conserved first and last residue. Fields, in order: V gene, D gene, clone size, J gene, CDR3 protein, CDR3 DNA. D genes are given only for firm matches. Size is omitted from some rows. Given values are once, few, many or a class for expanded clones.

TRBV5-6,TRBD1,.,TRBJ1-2,CASRPQGGSYYGYTF,TGTGCCAGCAGACCTCAGGGGGGCTCCTACTATGGCTACACCTTC
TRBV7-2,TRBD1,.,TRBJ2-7,CASSPMTGPTYEQYF,TGTGCCAGCAGCCCAATGACAGGGCCAACCTACGAGCAGTACTTC
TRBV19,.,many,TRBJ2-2,CASRFKAGWNTGELFF,TGTGCCAGTAGATTTAAGGCAGGGTGGAACACCGGGGAGCTGTTTTTT
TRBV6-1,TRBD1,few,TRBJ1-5,CASSAQGAGNQPQHF,TGTGCCAGCAGTGCACAGGGGGCTGGCAATCAGCCCCAGCATTTT
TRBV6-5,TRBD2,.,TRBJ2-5,CASRLSGGAQETQYF,TGTGCCAGCAGACTTAGCGGGGGGGCGCAAGAGACCCAGTACTTC
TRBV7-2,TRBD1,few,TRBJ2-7,CASSVPGQGAYEQYF,TGTGCCAGCAGCGTACCGGGACAGGGGGCTTACGAGCAGTACTTC
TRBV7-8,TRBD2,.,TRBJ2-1,CASSFLPGGSYNEQFF,TGTGCCAGCAGCTTCCTCCCGGGGGGCTCCTACAATGAGCAGTTCTTC
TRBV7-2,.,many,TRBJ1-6,CASSLQAHHNSPLHF,TGTGCCAGCAGCTTGCAGGCCCACCATAATTCACCCCTCCACTTT
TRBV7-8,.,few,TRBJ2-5,CASSATWRRLQETQYF,TGTGCCAGCAGCGCCACGTGGAGGCGGCTTCAAGAGACCCAGTACTTC
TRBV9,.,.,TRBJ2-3,CASSVGPSDTQYF,TGTGCCAGCAGCGTAGGACCGAGCGATACGCAGTATTTT
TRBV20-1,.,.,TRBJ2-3,CSGPPQRGTYTQYF,TGCAGTGGGCCTCCCCAGAGGGGAACATATACGCAGTATTTT
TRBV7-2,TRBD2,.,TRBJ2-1,CASSDRTSGSHNEQFF,TGTGCCAGCAGCGATCGGACTAGCGGGAGCCACAATGAGCAGTTCTTC
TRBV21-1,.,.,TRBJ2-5,CASSGPSLKAQETQYF,TGTGCCAGCAGCGGCCCGTCGCTGAAAGCTCAAGAGACCCAGTACTTC
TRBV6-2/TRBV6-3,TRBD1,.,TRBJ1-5,CASSDRVNQPQHF,TGTGCCAGCAGCGACAGGGTGAACCAGCCCCAGCATTTT
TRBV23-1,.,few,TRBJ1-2,CASPPGQSNYGYTF,TGCGCCAGCCCCCCAGGACAGAGTAACTATGGCTACACCTTC
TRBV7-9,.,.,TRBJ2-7,CASSHGTTSSYEQYF,TGTGCCAGCAGCCACGGGACCACAAGCTCCTACGAGCAGTACTTC
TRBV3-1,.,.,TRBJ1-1,CASSQDSGSPEAFF,TGTGCCAGCAGCCAAGATTCGGGCAGCCCTGAAGCTTTCTTT
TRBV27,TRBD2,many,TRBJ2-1,CASTGLAGGKNEQFF,TGTGCCAGCACGGGGCTAGCGGGAGGGAAAAATGAGCAGTTCTTC
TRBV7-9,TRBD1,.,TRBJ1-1,CASSVTGRGVNTEAFF,TGTGCCAGCAGCGTGACAGGGCGCGGCGTGAACACTGAAGCTTTCTTT
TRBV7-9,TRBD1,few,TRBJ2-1,CASSSQLGQGGNEQFF,TGTGCCAGCAGCTCGCAATTGGGACAGGGCGGCAATGAGCAGTTCTTC
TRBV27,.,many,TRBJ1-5,CASSFRVRQPQHF,TGTGCCAGCAGTTTTCGTGTTCGCCAGCCCCAGCATTTT
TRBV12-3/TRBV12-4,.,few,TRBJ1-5,CASSPGGAHQPQHF,TGTGCCAGCAGTCCCGGGGGGGCCCATCAGCCCCAGCATTTT
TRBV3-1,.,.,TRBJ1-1,CASSRPGGNTEAFF,TGTGCCAGCAGCCGTCCGGGGGGGAACACTGAAGCTTTCTTT
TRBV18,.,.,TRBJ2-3,CASSPYTSDTQYF,TGTGCCAGCTCACCGTACACTTCGGATACGCAGTATTTT
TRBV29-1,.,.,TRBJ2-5,CSVEERQLGGQETQYF,TGCAGCGTTGAAGAAAGACAGTTAGGCGGCCAAGAGACCCAGTACTTC
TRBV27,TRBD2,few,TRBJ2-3,CASSSGGVTDTQYF,TGTGCCAGCAGTTCCGGGGGGGTGACAGATACGCAGTATTTT
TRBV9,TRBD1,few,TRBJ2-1,CASSPREGGAVNEQFF,TGTGCCAGCAGCCCCCGGGAAGGGGGCGCAGTGAATGAGCAGTTCTTC
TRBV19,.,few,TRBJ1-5,CASSPRSGVNQPQHF,TGTGCCAGTAGTCCTCGATCCGGGGTGAATCAGCCCCAGCATTTT